This T cell receptor (beta chain) was observed in a study of regulatory T cells in long-lasting Graves disease. The authors built TCR beta libraries using iRepertoire HTBI primers and Arm-PCR of CDR3 regions. Using its own MiXCR run on the multiplex PCR reads, TCRdb lists one record per CDR3 protein. Of fewer than 450,000 distinct CDR3 sequences listed, about 15% were seen once; the top ten hold approximately 7.8%. The CDR3 has 15 residues. Trimming cost V 0 bases and J 2 bases; bases outside gene matches: 4. Germline V gene data show CDR1 as SNHLY and CDR2 as FYNNEI. In its sample, this clonotype was seen many times. The time point is: newly diagnosed GD, antithyroid drugs for less than 3 months. There was RNA extracted from PBMCs, and the TCR library was made from it. A blood draw put around 9 milliliters of peripheral blood into EDTA tubes. These same data were also listed under a study on T cells in Graves' hyperthyroidism and ophthalmopathy. That work contributes: HTBI primers were employed in a first-round RT-PCR of the TCR CDR3. Most thyroid clonotypes expanded above 0.001 were also detected in blood. Stable hyperthyroidism and ophthalmopathy were separated using 13 V-J signatures.

This sample comprised peripheral blood mononuclear cells (PBMCs), obtained at new diagnosis, from a patient treated with antithyroid drugs. This clonotype was sampled from a woman between 40 and 55 years old with Graves disease. The chain recombines TRBV2 with TRBJ2-7, with TRBD1 matching over 7 bases. CDR3 in amino acids: CASSEAGTATYEQYF. CDR3 nucleotides: TGTGCCAGCAGTGAAGCCGGGACAGCGACCTACGAGCAGTACTTC.